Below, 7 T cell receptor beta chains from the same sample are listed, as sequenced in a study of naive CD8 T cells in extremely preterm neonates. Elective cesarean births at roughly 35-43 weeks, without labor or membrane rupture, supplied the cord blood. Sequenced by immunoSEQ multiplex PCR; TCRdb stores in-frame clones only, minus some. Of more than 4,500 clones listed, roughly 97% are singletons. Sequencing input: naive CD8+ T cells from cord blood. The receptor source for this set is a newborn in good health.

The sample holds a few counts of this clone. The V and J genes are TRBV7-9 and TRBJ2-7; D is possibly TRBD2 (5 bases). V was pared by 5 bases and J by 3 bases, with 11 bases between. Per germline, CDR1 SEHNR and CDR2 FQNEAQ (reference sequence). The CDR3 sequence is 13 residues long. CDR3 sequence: CASSGGLIYEQYF. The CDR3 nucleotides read TGTGCCAGCAGCGGAGGACTTATCTACGAGCAGTACTTC. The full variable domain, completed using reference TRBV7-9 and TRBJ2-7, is DTGVSQNPRHKITKRGQNVTFRCDPISEHNRLYWYRQTLGQGPEFLTYFQNEAQLEKSRLLSDRFSAERPKGSFSTLEIQRTEQGDSAMYLCASSGGLIYEQYFGPGTRLTVT.

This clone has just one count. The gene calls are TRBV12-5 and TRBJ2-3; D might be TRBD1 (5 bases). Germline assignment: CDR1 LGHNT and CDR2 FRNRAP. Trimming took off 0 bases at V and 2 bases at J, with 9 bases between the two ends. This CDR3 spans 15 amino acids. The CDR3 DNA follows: TGTGCTAGTGGTTTGGTTGGGGCCTCCACAGATACGCAGTATTTT. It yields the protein CASGLVGASTDTQYF.

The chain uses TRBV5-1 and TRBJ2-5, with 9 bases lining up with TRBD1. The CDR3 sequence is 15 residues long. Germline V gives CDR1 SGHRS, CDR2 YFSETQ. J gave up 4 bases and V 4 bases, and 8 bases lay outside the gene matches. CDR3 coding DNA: TGCGCCAGCAGCCCCTGGGACAGGGCCTCAGAGACCCAGTACTTC. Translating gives CASSPWDRASETQYF.

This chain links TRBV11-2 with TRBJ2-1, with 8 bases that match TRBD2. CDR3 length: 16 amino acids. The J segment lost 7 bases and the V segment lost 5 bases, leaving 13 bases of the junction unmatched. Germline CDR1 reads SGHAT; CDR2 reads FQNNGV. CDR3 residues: CASSPLAGMGMNEQFF. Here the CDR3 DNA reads TGTGCCAGCAGCCCCTTAGCGGGGATGGGGATGAATGAGCAGTTCTTC.

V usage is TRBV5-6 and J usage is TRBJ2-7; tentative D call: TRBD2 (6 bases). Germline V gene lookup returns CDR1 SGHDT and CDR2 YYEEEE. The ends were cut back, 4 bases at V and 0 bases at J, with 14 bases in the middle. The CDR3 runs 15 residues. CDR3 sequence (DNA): TGTGCCAGCAGCACTGGGGAGGTGGACTCCTACGAGCAGTACTTC. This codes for CASSTGEVDSYEQYF.

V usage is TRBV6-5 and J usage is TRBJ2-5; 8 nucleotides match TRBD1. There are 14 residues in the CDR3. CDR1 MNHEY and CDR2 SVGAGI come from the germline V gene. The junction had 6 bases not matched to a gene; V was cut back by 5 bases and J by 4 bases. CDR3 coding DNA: TGTGCCAGCAGTCCCCTCAGGGGGCCAGAGACCCAGTACTTC. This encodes CASSPLRGPETQYF.

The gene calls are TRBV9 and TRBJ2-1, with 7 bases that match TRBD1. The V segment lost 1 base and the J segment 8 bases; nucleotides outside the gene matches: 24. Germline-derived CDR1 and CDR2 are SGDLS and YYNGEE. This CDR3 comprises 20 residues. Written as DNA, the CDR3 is TGTGCCAGCAGCGTACTGCAGGGGGTAGGGATCGGGTTTAATAGACATGAGCAGTTCTTC. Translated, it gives CASSVLQGVGIGFNRHEQFF.